Listed here are 6 T cell receptor beta chains from one sample, sequenced in a study of vaccination effects on CD4 cells after COVID-19. These receptors' targets are unknown. Before sequencing, viral peptide pools were used by the ViraFEST assay to expand antigen-specific CD4+ T cells. CD4+ T cell isolation took place after 10 days of culture. Nucleocapsid antibodies stayed negative before and after vaccination, showing no earlier SARS-CoV-2 infection. Profiled with immunoSEQ multiplex PCR; TCRdb holds only in-frame clones, not every one. The sample shows approximately 44,000 clones, approximately 70% of them seen only once. This material consisted of CD4+ T cells from PBMCs cultured with HCoV-OC43 spike peptides, taken before COVID-19 vaccination. Specified subset: HCoV-OC43 spike overlapping peptide pool stimulation. The receptors were gathered from a human donor who received a COVID-19 vaccine.

The chain recombines TRBV19 with TRBJ1-1; a possible D gene is TRBD1 (5 bases). The V end was cut by 7 bases, the J end by 2 bases, with 14 bases between. The CDR3 extends over 14 amino acids. Germline CDR1 and CDR2: LNHDA and SQIVND (reference sequence). CDR3 DNA: TGTGCCAGTAAGGGCCCAGGGATTAACACTGAAGCTTTCTTT. This codes for CASKGPGINTEAFF.

The chain joins TRBV4-2 to TRBJ1-2; D is possibly TRBD1 (5 bases). This CDR3 contains 14 residues. The ends were cut back, 1 base at V and 3 bases at J, with 9 bases in the middle. Per germline, CDR1 LGHNA and CDR2 YNFKEQ. CDR3 sequence: CASSQAGTDYGYTF. The CDR3 coding sequence is TGTGCCAGCAGCCAAGCCGGGACGGACTATGGCTACACCTTC.

This chain connects TRBV6-2 or TRBV6-3 to TRBJ2-1; TRBD1 agrees at 7 bases. Germline loops: CDR1 MNHEY, CDR2 SVGEGT. This CDR3 comprises 13 residues. J was trimmed by 10 bases and V by 2 bases; bases with no gene match: 5. Here the CDR3 reads CASSYIRGKEQFF. The DNA of the CDR3 is TGTGCCAGCAGTTACATCAGGGGGAAGGAGCAGTTCTTC.

The J gene is TRBJ2-1, the V gene TRBV19; D unclear. The CDR3 is made up of 13 amino acids. The germline CDR1 and CDR2 sequences are LNHDA and SQIVND (reference sequence). V shed 0 bases and J shed 5 bases, with 5 bases lying between them. Written as DNA, the CDR3 is TGTGCCAGTAGTATAGACTACCACAATGAGCAGTTCTTC. As protein: CASSIDYHNEQFF.

This clone has at least ten counts. This chain connects TRBV13 to TRBJ2-7; 13 nucleotides align to TRBD2. Germline-derived CDR1 and CDR2 are PRHDT and FYEKMQ (reference sequence). The V segment lost 2 bases and the J segment 3 bases; nucleotides outside the gene matches: 10. The CDR3 sequence is 18 residues long. The DNA of the CDR3 is TGTGCCAGCAGCTTACCCCCAGGAGGACTAGCGGGGGACTACGAGCAGTACTTC. Protein: CASSLPPGGLAGDYEQYF. Looking up the rest from reference TRBV13 and TRBJ2-7 gives the full variable domain: AAGVIQSPRHLIKEKRETATLKCYPIPRHDTVYWYQQGPGQDPQFLISFYEKMQSDKGSIPDRFSAQQFSDYHSELNMSSLELGDSALYFCASSLPPGGLAGDYEQYFGPGTRLTVT.

This chain links TRBV7-9 with TRBJ2-7; 8 positions agree with TRBD1. J was trimmed by 3 bases and V by 5 bases; bases with no gene match: 3. Germline CDR1 and CDR2: SEHNR and FQNEAQ (reference sequence). There are 13 residues in the CDR3. The CDR3 here is CASSRTGGYEQYF. For the CDR3, the DNA is TGTGCCAGCAGCCGAACAGGGGGCTACGAGCAGTACTTC.